These T cell receptor beta chains were read from a single sample in a study of OX40 agonist ivuxolimab in advanced cancers. Measured with immunoSEQ multiplex PCR; TCRdb has only the in-frame clones, and not every one. The top ten clones hold 2.4% of a sample with more than 50,000 clones, 84% of them seen once. Here the sequenced sample was CD4+ or CD8+ T cells sorted from blood, taken in a trial of the OX40 agonist ivuxolimab. The source is an adult with an advanced solid tumor such as melanoma, head and neck, liver or kidney cancer. Each CDR3 is given with its conserved first and last residue. A D gene is named only where the DNA matches it firmly. Clone size is stated in some rows and not others, as once, few, many or a class when expanded.

CASSARETQYF | TGTGCCAGCAGTGCCAGGGAGACCCAGTACTTC | TRBJ2-5 | 11 | NA | NA | TRBV6-1
CASSFAGTDLNTEAFF | TGCGCCAGCAGCTTCGCCGGGACAGATCTGAACACTGAAGCTTTCTTT | TRBJ1-1 | 16 | TRBD1 | NA | TRBV5-1
CATSRDGATNEKLFF | TGTGCCACCAGCAGAGACGGGGCAACTAATGAAAAACTGTTTTTT | TRBJ1-4 | 15 | NA | NA | TRBV15
CASSIGLTNSEQFF | TGTGCCAGTAGTATAGGACTGACGAACAGTGAGCAGTTCTTC | TRBJ2-1 | 14 | NA | NA | TRBV19
CASSLTGQGAFGETQYF | TGCGCCAGCAGCTTGACGGGGCAGGGAGCCTTTGGAGAGACCCAGTACTTC | TRBJ2-5 | 17 | NA | NA | TRBV5-1
CASSPDGPNGLEKLFF | TGTGCCAGCAGCCCCGACGGGCCCAATGGGCTGGAAAAACTGTTTTTT | TRBJ1-4 | 16 | NA | NA | TRBV5-4
CASSPDGTFEAFF | TGCGCCAGCAGCCCTGACGGGACCTTTGAAGCTTTCTTT | TRBJ1-1 | 13 | NA | NA | TRBV5-1
CASSLAGVGEKLFF | TGTGCCAGCAGCTTGGCCGGGGTGGGCGAAAAACTGTTTTTT | TRBJ1-4 | 14 | NA | NA | TRBV5-6
CASSQAQGVAGHTF | TGCGCCAGCAGCCAAGCTCAGGGAGTGGCTGGTCACACCTTC | TRBJ1-2 | 14 | NA | NA | TRBV4-3
CASSPLMDSSGEQYF | TGTGCCAGCTCACCACTCATGGACAGTTCGGGCGAGCAGTACTTC | TRBJ2-7 | 15 | NA | NA | TRBV18
CASSQPRDIVLGATF | TGCGCCAGCAGTCAACCTAGGGACATTGTTCTCGGGGCGACGTTC | TRBJ2-7 | 15 | NA | NA | TRBV23-1
CAIKGRIDNTGELFF | TGTGCCATCAAAGGCCGGATCGATAACACCGGGGAGCTGTTTTTT | TRBJ2-2 | 15 | NA | NA | TRBV7-9
CASSFDSPGAAYGYTF | TGTGCCAGCAGCTTCGATTCCCCAGGGGCAGCCTATGGCTACACCTTC | TRBJ1-2 | 16 | NA | NA | TRBV7-2
CASTEGSYNSPLHF | TGCGCCAGCACAGAGGGGTCCTATAATTCACCCCTCCACTTT | TRBJ1-6 | 14 | NA | few | TRBV10-1
CASSLPGLAAYEQYF | TGTGCCAGCAGCCTCCCGGGACTAGCTGCCTACGAGCAGTACTTC | TRBJ2-7 | 15 | TRBD2 | NA | TRBV5-4
CASSPRGTQYF | TGTGCCAGCAGTCCCAGGGGGACTCAGTACTTC | TRBJ2-5 | 11 | NA | NA | TRBV6-6
CASGLGLGAYTEAFF | TGTGCTAGTGGTTTGGGTCTGGGGGCGTACACTGAAGCTTTCTTT | TRBJ1-1 | 15 | NA | NA | TRBV12-5
CASSLSRVNYGYTF | TGTGCCAGCAGTTTATCAAGAGTTAACTATGGCTACACCTTC | TRBJ1-2 | 14 | NA | NA | TRBV28
CASSQRTGGVANSPLHF | TGTGCCAGCAGCCAACGGACAGGGGGAGTTGCTAATTCACCCCTCCACTTT | TRBJ1-6 | 17 | TRBD1 | NA | TRBV11-1
CASSSRWTGDGYTF | TGTGCCAGCAGCTCAAGATGGACAGGGGATGGCTACACCTTC | TRBJ1-2 | 14 | TRBD1 | NA | TRBV7-2
CASSLGLGGPPDTQYF | TGTGCTAGCAGCTTAGGTCTCGGGGGGCCGCCAGATACGCAGTATTTT | TRBJ2-3 | 16 | NA | NA | TRBV7-7
CASSSSTDHTGELFF | TGTGCCAGCAGTTCGTCAACAGACCACACCGGGGAGCTGTTTTTT | TRBJ2-2 | 15 | NA | NA | TRBV6-6
CASSLGNGGPTNIQYF | TGTGCCAGTAGTCTCGGGAATGGCGGTCCTACAAACATTCAGTACTTC | TRBJ2-4 | 16 | NA | NA | TRBV19
CASSQDLSAGQGWPYNEQFF | TGCGCCAGCAGCCAAGATCTCTCCGCGGGACAGGGATGGCCCTACAATGAGCAGTTCTTC | TRBJ2-1 | 20 | TRBD1 | NA | TRBV4-3
CASSRPGLNYGYTF | TGCGCCAGCAGCCGGCCGGGACTTAACTATGGCTACACCTTC | TRBJ1-2 | 14 | NA | NA | TRBV4-3
CASSIDPSNQPQHF | TGTGCCAGTAGTATAGACCCTAGCAATCAGCCCCAGCATTTT | TRBJ1-5 | 14 | NA | NA | TRBV19
CSVEDPPDSLQETQYF | TGCAGCGTTGAAGATCCCCCGGACAGCCTACAAGAGACCCAGTACTTC | TRBJ2-5 | 16 | NA | NA | TRBV29-1
CASSSLRNTGELFF | TGTGCCAGCAGCTCCCTCCGGAACACCGGGGAGCTGTTTTTT | TRBJ2-2 | 14 | NA | NA | TRBV7-3
CASSLGITGGGYGYTF | TGTGCCAGCAGCTTGGGGATAACAGGGGGCGGCTATGGCTACACCTTC | TRBJ1-2 | 16 | TRBD1 | few | TRBV7-9
CASTPSGGELFF | TGTGCCAGCACTCCTAGCGGCGGGGAGCTGTTTTTT | TRBJ2-2 | 12 | TRBD2 | few | TRBV7-9
CASSVPGRETQYF | TGTGCCAGCAGTGTCCCAGGGCGGGAGACCCAGTACTTC | TRBJ2-5 | 13 | NA | NA | TRBV25-1
CASSQDPGPSGGYTF | TGCGCCAGCAGCCAGGACCCGGGACCGTCTGGGGGCTACACCTTC | TRBJ1-2 | 15 | NA | once | TRBV4-1
CASSKGARSYNEQFF | TGTGCCAGCAGTAAGGGTGCCCGCTCCTACAATGAGCAGTTCTTC | TRBJ2-1 | 15 | NA | NA | TRBV6-5
CASSDVGRGKEAFF | TGTGCCAGCAGTGACGTAGGACGGGGAAAAGAAGCTTTCTTT | TRBJ1-1 | 14 | NA | NA | TRBV6-1
CASSEAGGSNQPQHF | TGTGCCAGCAGTGAAGCGGGAGGGAGCAATCAGCCCCAGCATTTT | TRBJ1-5 | 15 | NA | NA | TRBV6-1
CASSAETGTSNSPLHF | TGCGCCAGCAGCGCGGAAACCGGAACTTCAAATTCACCCCTCCACTTT | TRBJ1-6 | 16 | NA | once | TRBV5-1
CASSATPSSGNTIYF | TGTGCCAGCAGCGCGACCCCAAGCTCTGGAAACACCATATATTTT | TRBJ1-3 | 15 | NA | NA | TRBV9
CASSSRANSNQPQHF | TGTGCCAGCAGTTCCAGGGCAAATAGCAATCAGCCCCAGCATTTT | TRBJ1-5 | 15 | NA | once | TRBV27
CSLDGRGRAFF | TGCAGTTTGGACGGCAGGGGGCGAGCTTTCTTT | TRBJ1-1 | 11 | TRBD1 | once | TRBV20-1
CASSMRLGYTF | TGTGCCAGTAGTATGCGACTTGGCTACACCTTC | TRBJ1-2 | 11 | NA | NA | TRBV19
CAISDVGQGRNQPQHF | TGTGCCATCAGTGATGTAGGACAGGGCCGCAATCAGCCCCAGCATTTT | TRBJ1-5 | 16 | TRBD1 | NA | TRBV10-3
CASSPTGANYGYTF | TGTGCCAGCAGCCCGACAGGGGCTAACTATGGCTACACCTTC | TRBJ1-2 | 14 | TRBD1 | NA | TRBV2
CATRPNTYEQYF | TGTGCCACCAGACCCAACACCTACGAGCAGTACTTC | TRBJ2-7 | 12 | NA | NA | TRBV6-6
CASSYGGGGNEKLFF | TGTGCCAGCAGTTACGGTGGTGGGGGGAATGAAAAACTGTTTTTT | TRBJ1-4 | 15 | NA | NA | TRBV6-6
CASNSGIPGHKNTEAFF | TGTGCCAGCAACTCGGGGATTCCGGGACACAAAAACACTGAAGCTTTCTTT | TRBJ1-1 | 17 | NA | NA | TRBV5-5
CASMWGSNQPQHF | TGTGCCAGCATGTGGGGCAGCAATCAGCCCCAGCATTTT | TRBJ1-5 | 13 | NA | NA | TRBV6-6
CASSYGLQETQYF | TGTGCCAGCAGCTACGGACTGCAAGAGACCCAGTACTTC | TRBJ2-5 | 13 | NA | NA | TRBV7-6
CSVESGGYNEQFF | TGCAGCGTTGAAAGCGGGGGGTACAATGAGCAGTTCTTC | TRBJ2-1 | 13 | TRBD2 | few | TRBV29-1
CASSLNPSGASYNEQFF | TGTGCCAGCAGCTTAAATCCTTCGGGGGCTTCCTACAATGAGCAGTTCTTC | TRBJ2-1 | 17 | NA | NA | TRBV7-3
CASSLTSDEQYF | TGTGCCAGCAGTTTAACTAGCGACGAGCAGTACTTC | TRBJ2-7 | 12 | TRBD2 | NA | TRBV6-1
CASSEASGNQPQHF | TGTGCCAGCAGTGAAGCCTCGGGCAATCAGCCCCAGCATTTT | TRBJ1-5 | 14 | NA | NA | TRBV6-1
CASETGGAYFEKLFF | TGTGCCAGCGAAACAGGGGGCGCCTACTTTGAAAAACTGTTTTTT | TRBJ1-4 | 15 | TRBD1 | NA | TRBV6-1
CASSERTAYNEQFF | TGTGCCAGCAGTGAAAGGACGGCTTACAATGAGCAGTTCTTC | TRBJ2-1 | 14 | NA | NA | TRBV2
CASSRSGTREGYTF | TGTGCCAGTAGTCGCTCCGGGACCCGGGAGGGCTACACCTTC | TRBJ1-2 | 14 | NA | NA | TRBV19
CASRAPTGEGSPLHF | TGTGCCAGCCGGGCGCCGACAGGGGAGGGCTCACCCCTCCACTTT | TRBJ1-6 | 15 | TRBD1 | NA | TRBV2